This entry describes one T cell receptor beta chain. Authors' data handling: Quantification of nucleated cells was approximated via reference gene primer amplification. Sequencing used immunoSEQ multiplex PCR; TCRdb keeps in-frame clones, though not all of them. V, J and clone size were drawn from that table, and D and trimming were deduced from the DNA. The table has 150,000 to 200,000 clones, just under 90% seen once. This entry belongs to a study of blood T cell repertoires in COVID-19. At the level of the study: COVID-19 samples collected from the United States, Italy and Spain covered acute and convalescent phases. Sources were T cells, B-cell-depleted T cells, or PBMCs; the material itself was cDNA or gDNA.

Enrolment of Seattle patients took place during active infection, and they were followed longitudinally. The sequenced material came from peripheral blood. The clonotype originates from a woman between 65 and 79 years old with COVID-19, enrolled during active disease.

The CDR3 DNA sequence: TGTGCCAGCTCAGGAAATAATAGCGGGAAAGAATACAATGAGCAGTTCTTC. It codes for CASSGNNSGKEYNEQFF. The rearrangement uses TRBV18 and TRBJ2-1; 8 bases are shared with TRBD2. CDR1 and CDR2 from the germline V gene are KGHSH and LQKENI. V lost 5 bases to trimming and J lost 4 bases; unmatched junction nucleotides: 13. This CDR3 is built from 17 residues.